This T cell receptor (beta chain) is from a study of human T cells and chemical hapten exposure. The V gene lost 4 bases and the J gene lost 6 bases, with 10 bases spanning the gap. Germline CDR1 SQVTM, CDR2 ANQGSEA. The length of the CDR3 is 12 residues. TCRdb passed the RACE reads through MiXCR, listing each CDR3 protein once. The top ten hold approximately 2.1% of the sample, which has a few hundred thousand distinct CDR3 sequences, more than 4.5% seen once. This clonotype was counted many times. Specified time point: patch test 1, 2 weeks after DPC sensitization. The treatment here: therapeutic diphenylcyclopropenone sensitization with weekly scalp DPC. Patch tests were applied only after blood draws. Alopecia patients, 18 to 70 years old and DPC-suitable, served as donors.

The TCR originated in a woman between 45 and 60 years old with alopecia areata. Some clones in this sample may be carry-over from other donors' samples. J is TRBJ2-1 and V is TRBV29-1; unclear D gene. This material consisted of whole blood, taken in connection with sensitization to the hapten diphenylcyclopropenone (DPC). In DNA form, the CDR3 reads TGCAGCGTTGCGACTCCCCGCAATGAGCAGTTCTTC. Its protein is CSVATPRNEQFF.